One and the same sample provided the 32 T cell receptor beta chains below, sequenced in a study of blood T cell repertoires in COVID-19. Using immunoSEQ multiplex PCR, the repertoire was profiled, and TCRdb retains in-frame clones only, with some absent. The sample has roughly 120,000 clones, 75% to 90% seen once. Sequenced: peripheral blood. Every receptor here comes from a man aged 70 or older with acute or convalescent COVID-19.

The V and J genes are TRBV10-2 and TRBJ1-1; 10 bases align to TRBD1. Germline V CDR1 and CDR2: WSHSY, SAAADI. The CDR3 runs to 13 residues. The V segment lost 8 bases and the J segment 5 bases; nucleotides outside the gene matches: 5. CDR3 sequence reads: CASGDRGRTEAFF. The CDR3 bases are TGCGCCAGCGGGGACAGGGGTCGAACTGAAGCTTTCTTT.

The rearrangement uses TRBV5-1 and TRBJ1-1; no clear D. V lost 0 bases, J lost 0 bases, and 9 bases lay in between. The germline V gene has CDR1 SGHRS and CDR2 YFSETQ. The CDR3 length is 15 residues. CDR3 in amino acids: CASSLDIQVNTEAFF. The CDR3 DNA follows: TGCGCCAGCAGCTTGGATATCCAGGTGAACACTGAAGCTTTCTTT.

This chain links TRBV11-2 with TRBJ2-3; D is possibly TRBD2 (5 bases). The V gene lost 1 base and the J gene lost 1 base, with 9 bases spanning the gap. Germline V gene lookup returns CDR1 SGHAT and CDR2 FQNNGV. The CDR3 is 15 residues long. CDR3 sequence: CASSLGLYGTDTQYF. CDR3 sequence (DNA): TGTGCCAGCAGCTTAGGACTATATGGCACAGATACGCAGTATTTT.

The chain recombines TRBV4-1 with TRBJ1-6; D unclear. Per germline, CDR1 MGHRA and CDR2 YSYEKL. The CDR3 sequence is 13 residues long. V dropped 4 bases and J dropped 7 bases, with 8 bases sitting between them. CDR3 in amino acids: CASSLYTNSPLHF. As DNA, the CDR3 is TGCGCCAGCAGCCTGTACACCAATTCACCCCTCCACTTT.

The rearrangement uses TRBV6-5 and TRBJ1-2, with 7 positions matching TRBD1. Trimming cost V 6 bases and J 4 bases; bases outside gene matches: 5. The CDR3 spans 13 residues. In germline, CDR1 is MNHEY, CDR2 SVGAGI. The CDR3 DNA reads as TGTGCCAGCAGGGGGACAGTCTCCTATGGCTACACCTTC. Its translation is CASRGTVSYGYTF.

The chain recombines TRBV7-2 with TRBJ1-2; D remains ambiguous. This CDR3 region has 15 residues. Germline V gives CDR1 SGHTA, CDR2 FQGNSA. Trimming shortened V by 1 base and J by 1 base, and 10 bases separated the two germline ends. The CDR3: CASSLVGGSNYGYTF. The CDR3 DNA reads TGTGCCAGCAGCTTAGTAGGCGGAAGTAACTATGGCTACACCTTC.

The chain couples TRBV27 to TRBJ1-2, with 8 bases lining up with TRBD1. CDR1 MNHEY and CDR2 SMNVEV come from the germline V gene (reference sequence). This CDR3 has 14 residues. The ends lost 8 bases at V and 2 bases at J; junction bases unmatched: 7. The CDR3 here is CASSGQGGNYGYTF. CDR3 nucleotide sequence: TGTGCCAGCTCTGGACAGGGAGGGAACTATGGCTACACCTTC.

Notes on this clone: At one boundary the junction diverges from the germline segment, which might be a read error. V usage is TRBV6-2 or TRBV6-3 and J usage is TRBJ2-5, with D possibly being TRBD2 (6 bases). Germline assignment: CDR1 MNHEY and CDR2 SVGEGT. This CDR3 region has 16 residues. CDR3 in DNA: TGTGCCAGCAGCAACGAATACGGGACTGCGGGGTCGGGTCTGAACTTC. Its translation is CASSNEYGTAGSGLNF.

This chain joins TRBV5-6 and TRBJ2-7, with D uncertain. CDR3 length equals 14 residues. Germline assignment: CDR1 SGHDT and CDR2 YYEEEE. V dropped 0 bases and J dropped 2 bases, with 9 bases sitting between them. CDR3 in amino acids: CASSLDALTYEQYF. Here the CDR3 DNA reads TGTGCCAGCAGCTTGGATGCACTTACCTACGAGCAGTACTTC.

V gene TRBV4-1 combines with J gene TRBJ1-2; 8 nucleotides line up with TRBD1. Germline CDR1 and CDR2: MGHRA and YSYEKL. The V and J ends lost 4 bases and 4 bases, in that order; junction bases with no gene match: 5. The CDR3 has 14 amino acids. CDR3 amino acids: CASSLGQAVYGYTF. In nucleotides, the CDR3 is TGCGCCAGCAGCCTGGGACAGGCGGTCTATGGCTACACCTTC.

This clone showed up just once. V is TRBV20-1 and J is TRBJ2-7; D might be TRBD1 (6 bases). Trimming shortened V by 3 bases and J by 6 bases, and 18 bases separated the two germline ends. CDR1 DFQATT and CDR2 SNEGSKA come from the germline V gene (reference sequence). The CDR3 has 14 residues. The DNA of the CDR3 is TGCAGTGCTAGTTGGCGGCAGGGGAGTTTCGAGCAGTACTTC. It encodes CSASWRQGSFEQYF.

The chain joins TRBV21-1 to TRBJ2-7; the D call of TRBD1 is as the table states it, not checked on the DNA. TRBV21-1 represents a pseudogene. The CDR3 covers 14 residues. The CDR3 loop is CASSTPGQGTPRNF. DNA of the CDR3: TGTGCCAGCAGCACTCCGGGACAGGGGACCCCGAGGAACTTC.

This clone was recorded once. The chain couples TRBV30 to TRBJ1-3; TRBD1 might be the D (6 bases). The CDR3 is 13 residues long. CDR1 is GTSNPN and CDR2 is SVGIG in the germline V gene (reference sequence). V lost 3 bases and J lost 4, with 10 bases in between. The CDR3 coding sequence is TGTGCCTGGAGGGGAGGGGGAGGAAACACCATATATTTT. Amino acids: CAWRGGGGNTIYF.

This rearrangement joins TRBV5-1 to TRBJ2-2, with 8 bases lining up with TRBD2. Germline V gene sequence: CDR1 SGHRS, CDR2 YFSETQ. The CDR3 is 19 residues long. The trim removed 3 bases at V and 0 bases at J, leaving 13 bases unmatched. The CDR3, as DNA: TGCGCCAGCAGCTCCCTCTCCGGGGGGGCAATACCGAACACCGGGGAGCTGTTTTTT. Amino acid sequence: CASSSLSGGAIPNTGELFF.

The genes are TRBV25-1 and TRBJ1-2; no firm D call. Germline CDR1 reads MGHDK; CDR2 reads SYGVNS. This CDR3 has 13 residues. Trimming removed 3 bases from V and 8 bases from J, with 13 bases in between. The CDR3 loop reads CASSDTGGLGYTF. CDR3 in DNA: TGTGCCAGCAGTGACACCGGAGGCCTGGGCTACACCTTC.

The DNA for the CDR3 is TGTGCCACCAGTCGCGGGGGTTCAACTAATGAAAAACTGTTTTTT. This sequence encodes CATSRGGSTNEKLFF. The chain is built from TRBV24-1 and TRBJ1-4, with a weak D call TRBD1 (5 bases). V gave up 6 bases and J gave up 0 bases, with 10 bases separating them. The CDR3 consists of 15 residues. CDR1 is KGHDR and CDR2 is SFDVKD in the germline V gene.

V is TRBV3-1 (or the pseudogene TRBV3-2) and J is TRBJ2-1; 7 bases match TRBD1. The trim removed 3 bases at V and 9 bases at J, leaving 8 bases unmatched. From germline, CDR1 is LGHDT and CDR2 YNNKEL (reference sequence). The CDR3 contains 14 residues. CDR3 amino acids: CASSHEGARGEQFF. The CDR3 DNA is TGTGCCAGCAGCCACGAGGGGGCCAGGGGTGAGCAGTTCTTC.

V usage is TRBV7-9 and J usage is TRBJ2-7, with 9 nucleotides matching TRBD1. The trim removed 5 bases at V and 6 bases at J, leaving 5 bases unmatched. Germline CDR1 SEHNR, CDR2 FQNEAQ (reference sequence). This CDR3 has 13 residues. The CDR3 protein is CASSPSTGGEQYF. The CDR3 coding sequence is TGTGCCAGCAGCCCCTCGACAGGGGGCGAGCAGTACTTC.

This chain joins TRBV5-5 and TRBJ1-2; 12 bases map to TRBD1. Per germline, CDR1 SGHKS and CDR2 YYEKEE (reference sequence). CDR3 size: 16 residues. J lost 7 bases, V lost 0 bases, and 7 bases had no gene match. The CDR3 nucleotides are TGTGCCAGCAGCTTGGCTCTGGGACAGGGGGCTTCTGGCTACACCTTC. Translated: CASSLALGQGASGYTF.

The chain carries TRBV18 and TRBJ1-5; D perhaps matches TRBD1 (5 bases). Trimming left V 2 bases short and J 3 bases short, with 11 bases between. This CDR3 has 15 residues. Per the germline V gene, CDR1 is KGHSH and CDR2 is LQKENI. This CDR3 reads CASSPGRALNQPQHF. The CDR3 DNA follows: TGTGCCAGCTCACCAGGCAGGGCCCTCAATCAGCCCCAGCATTTT.

The J gene is TRBJ1-1, the V gene TRBV18; no definite D call. V was shortened by 3 bases and J by 5 bases, with 13 bases between the two germline ends. The germline V gene has CDR1 KGHSH and CDR2 LQKENI. CDR3 length: 14 amino acids. CDR3 protein: CASSPYVAGTEAFF. In DNA, the CDR3 is TGTGCCAGCTCACCGTACGTGGCGGGGACTGAAGCTTTCTTT.

This chain joins TRBV28 and TRBJ1-2; D ambiguous. Germline V gene data show CDR1 as MDHEN and CDR2 as SYDVKM. This CDR3 comprises 14 residues. The V end lost 1 base, the J end lost 8 bases, and 14 bases lay between the germline ends. DNA of the CDR3: TGTGCCAGCAGTTTATCCGGGAGGGATCGGGGCTACACCTTC. Protein sequence: CASSLSGRDRGYTF.

The chain couples TRBV4-2 to TRBJ2-3; 10 bases align to TRBD2. The CDR3 has 16 residues. Germline lookup yields CDR1 LGHNA and CDR2 YNFKEQ. Trimming at V came to 4 bases and at J to 4 bases, leaving 8 bases not matched to a gene. The CDR3 sequence is CASSPRASGGADTQYF. In DNA, the CDR3 is TGTGCCAGCAGCCCGAGGGCTAGCGGGGGCGCAGATACGCAGTATTTT.

This clone came up once. The genes are TRBV24-1 and TRBJ1-3; D is unresolved. This CDR3 comprises 18 residues. Trimming cost V 3 bases and J 1 base, with 18 bases left between them. CDR1 is KGHDR and CDR2 is SFDVKD in the germline V gene. The CDR3 DNA follows: TGTGCCACCAGTGATGCCGGGCCCCAAAGCGGTTCTGGAAACACCATATATTTT. This translates into CATSDAGPQSGSGNTIYF.

The J gene is TRBJ1-1, the V gene TRBV7-9; a weak D match, TRBD1 (6 bases). The CDR3 spans 18 residues. Germline CDR1 SEHNR, CDR2 FQNEAQ (reference sequence). The ends were cut back, 1 base at V and 1 base at J, with 19 bases in the middle. In DNA form, the CDR3 reads TGTGCCAGCAGCTTAGATTTGGGGACCGGACAGAGGAACACTGAAGCTTTCTTT. Its protein product is CASSLDLGTGQRNTEAFF. The variable domain in full, completed from reference TRBV7-9 and TRBJ1-1, reads DTGVSQNPRHKITKRGQNVTFRCDPISEHNRLYWYRQTLGQGPEFLTYFQNEAQLEKSRLLSDRFSAERPKGSFSTLEIQRTEQGDSAMYLCASSLDLGTGQRNTEAFFGQGTRLTVV.

V gene TRBV29-1 combines with J gene TRBJ2-2; tentatively, D is TRBD2 (6 bases). CDR1 is SQVTM and CDR2 is ANQGSEA in the germline V gene. This CDR3 region has 15 residues. The V end lost 7 bases, the J end lost 2 bases, and 17 bases lay between the germline ends. CDR3 residues: CSAKGGTGNTGELFF. CDR3 nucleotide sequence: TGCAGCGCTAAGGGTGGGACTGGAAACACCGGGGAGCTGTTTTTT.

This clone was found once. The CDR3 nucleotides read TGCGCCAGCAGCCAAGTTTTTAGGGACACGGTCAAAAACATTCAGTACTTC. Protein product: CASSQVFRDTVKNIQYF. The gene calls are TRBV4-1 and TRBJ2-4, with D perhaps matching TRBD1 (6 bases). The CDR3 contains 17 residues. Germline lookup yields CDR1 MGHRA and CDR2 YSYEKL. Trimming took off 1 base at V and 3 bases at J, with 16 bases between the two ends.

J is TRBJ1-5 and V is TRBV6-4; no clear D. CDR3 size: 18 residues. Germline V gives CDR1 MRHNA, CDR2 SNTAGT. Trimming removed 3 bases at V and 0 bases at J, with 18 bases between. The CDR3 sequence: CASSDAPPLGYSNQPQHF. The DNA of the CDR3 is TGTGCCAGCAGTGATGCTCCTCCACTCGGTTATAGCAATCAGCCCCAGCATTTT.

V and J are TRBV6-2 or TRBV6-3 and TRBJ2-5, with a tentative D call TRBD1 (6 bases). V lost 2 bases and J 5 bases, leaving 12 bases between the germline ends. CDR1 and CDR2 (germline): MNHEY, SVGEGT. This CDR3 contains 14 residues. This CDR3 reads CASSYPDQGETQYF. The CDR3 DNA reads TGTGCCAGCAGTTACCCAGACCAGGGGGAGACCCAGTACTTC.

The chain links TRBV5-4 to TRBJ2-6; 10 positions agree with TRBD1. This CDR3 has 17 amino acids. Germline assignment: CDR1 SGHNT and CDR2 YYREEE (reference sequence). With 4 bases clipped from V and 5 bases from J, the junction kept 9 bases outside the gene matches. The CDR3 region is CASSLDRGRLRANVLTF. The CDR3, as DNA: TGTGCCAGCAGCCTCGACAGGGGGCGGCTTAGGGCCAACGTCCTGACTTTC.

This chain uses TRBV28 with TRBJ2-7, with D tentatively TRBD2 (6 bases). There are 17 residues in the CDR3. V was clipped by 7 bases and J by 4 bases, with 26 bases between them. Germline assignment: CDR1 MDHEN and CDR2 SYDVKM. The CDR3 is CASTTFRDPPGVYEQYF. DNA of the CDR3: TGTGCCAGCACTACCTTCCGAGACCCCCCGGGAGTTTACGAGCAGTACTTC.

The chain is built from TRBV5-1 and TRBJ2-3, with 12 nucleotides matching TRBD2. V trimming: 5 bases; J trimming: 4 bases; junction bases outside the gene matches: 11. The CDR3 runs 17 residues. The germline V gene encodes CDR1 SGHRS and CDR2 YFSETQ. CDR3 DNA sequence: TGCGCCAGCAGAGGGGCGACTAGCGGGGGCGGGGCAGATACGCAGTATTTT. Its translation is CASRGATSGGGADTQYF. The variable domain in full, completed from reference TRBV5-1 and TRBJ2-3, reads KAGVTQTPRYLIKTRGQQVTLSCSPISGHRSVSWYQQTPGQGLQFLFEYFSETQRNKGNFPGRFSGRQFSNSRSEMNVSTLELGDSALYLCASRGATSGGGADTQYFGPGTRLTVL.